The sequence of this TCR beta chain was determined in a study of CXCR3-negative and CXCR3-positive naive CD8 T cells. Whole-study context: The libraries yielded 130 million to 150 million TRB reads, about 1.5 +/- 0.3 million each.

5' RACE with UMI labels generated the TRB cDNA libraries. TCRdb derives one entry per CDR3 protein from the 5' RACE reads, leaving out DNA. Its listing shows 90,000 to 150,000 distinct CDR3 sequences. Naive CD8+ T cells showed a CD45RO-CCR7+CD27+CD95- phenotype. Germline CDR1 SGHTA, CDR2 FQGTGA. The CDR3 spans 16 residues. General study findings and limits: TRB CDR3s of CXCR3-positive naive cells were more hydrophobic than those of CXCR3-negative naive cells. For memory CD8+ cells diversity was much lower, but both naive subsets had comparably high diversity. In naive cells, CXCR3-negative and CXCR3-positive subsets had similar TRBV-TRBJ usage; memory cells differed.

On this clonotype: The antigen is unknown.

The gene calls are TRBV7-3 and TRBJ2-1; TCRdb picks TRBD2, but there is no DNA to check that call. The clonotype comes from a human donor in good health. Some clones in this sample may be carry-over from other donors' samples. The sample comprised naive CXCR3+ CD8+ T cells from blood. Subset defined: CD45RO-CCR7+CD27+CD95- naive CD8+ T cells expressing CXCR3 (TNR3+). CDR3 protein: CASGILTSASYNEQFF.